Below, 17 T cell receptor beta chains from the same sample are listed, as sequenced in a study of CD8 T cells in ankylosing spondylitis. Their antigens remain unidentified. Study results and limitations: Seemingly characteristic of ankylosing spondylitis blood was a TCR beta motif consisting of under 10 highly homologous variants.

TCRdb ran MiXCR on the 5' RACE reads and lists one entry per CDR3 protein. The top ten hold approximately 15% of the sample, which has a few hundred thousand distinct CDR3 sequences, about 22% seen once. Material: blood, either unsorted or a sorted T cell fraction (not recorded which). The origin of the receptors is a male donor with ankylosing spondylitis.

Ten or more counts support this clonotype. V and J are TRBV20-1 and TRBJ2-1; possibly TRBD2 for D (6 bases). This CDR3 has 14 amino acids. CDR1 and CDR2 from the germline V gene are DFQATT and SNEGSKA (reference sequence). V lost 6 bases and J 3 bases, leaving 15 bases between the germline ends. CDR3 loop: CSARGQGLYNEQFF. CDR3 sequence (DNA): TGCAGTGCCCGAGGCCAGGGACTCTACAATGAGCAGTTCTTC.

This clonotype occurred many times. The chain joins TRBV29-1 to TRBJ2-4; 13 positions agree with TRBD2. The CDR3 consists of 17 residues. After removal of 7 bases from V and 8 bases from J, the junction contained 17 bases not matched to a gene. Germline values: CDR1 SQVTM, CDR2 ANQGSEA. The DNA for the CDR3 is TGCAGCGCCAGGGGGAGGGGGACTAGCGGGACCGCGGACATTCAGTACTTC. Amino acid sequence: CSARGRGTSGTADIQYF.

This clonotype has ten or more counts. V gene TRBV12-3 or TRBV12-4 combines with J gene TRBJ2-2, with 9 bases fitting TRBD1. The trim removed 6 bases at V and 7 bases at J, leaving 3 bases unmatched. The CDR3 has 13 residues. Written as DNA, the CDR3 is TGTGCCAGCAGCCGGACAGGGGTCGGGGAGCTGTTTTTT. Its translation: CASSRTGVGELFF.

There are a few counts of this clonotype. CDR3 protein: CASSLVAGDADTQYF. The CDR3 nucleotides are TGTGCCAGCAGCTTGGTAGCGGGAGACGCAGATACGCAGTATTTT. The V gene is TRBV5-6, the J gene TRBJ2-3, with 9 bases that match TRBD2. The CDR3 covers 15 residues. The germline CDR1 and CDR2 sequences are SGHDT and YYEEEE. Losses at the gene ends were 0 bases for V and 4 bases for J; bases not matched to a gene: 3.

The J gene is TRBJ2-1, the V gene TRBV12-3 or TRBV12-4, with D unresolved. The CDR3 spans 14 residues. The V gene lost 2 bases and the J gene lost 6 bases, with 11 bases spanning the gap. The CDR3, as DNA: TGTGCCAGCAGTTTACGCGAATACGCCAATGAGCAGTTCTTC. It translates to CASSLREYANEQFF.

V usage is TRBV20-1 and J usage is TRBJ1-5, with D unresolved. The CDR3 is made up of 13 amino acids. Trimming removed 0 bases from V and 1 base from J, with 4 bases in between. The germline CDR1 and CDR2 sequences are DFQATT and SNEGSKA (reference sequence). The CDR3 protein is CSARDQSNQPQHF. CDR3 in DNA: TGCAGTGCTAGAGATCAAAGCAATCAGCCCCAGCATTTT.

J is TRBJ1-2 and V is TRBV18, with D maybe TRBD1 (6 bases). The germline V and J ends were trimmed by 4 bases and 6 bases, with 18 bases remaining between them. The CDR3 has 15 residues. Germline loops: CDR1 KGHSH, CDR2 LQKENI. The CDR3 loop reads CASSRLTGPTDGYTF. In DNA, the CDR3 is TGTGCCAGCTCACGATTAACAGGGCCAACAGATGGCTACACCTTC.

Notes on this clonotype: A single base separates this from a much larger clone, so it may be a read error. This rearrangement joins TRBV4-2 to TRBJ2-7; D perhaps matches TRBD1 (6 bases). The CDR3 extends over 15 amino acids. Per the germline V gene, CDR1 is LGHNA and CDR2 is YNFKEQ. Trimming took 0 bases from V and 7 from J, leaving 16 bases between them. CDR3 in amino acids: CASSQDFHRVWEQYF. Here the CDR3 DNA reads TGTGCCAGCAGCCAAGATTTCCACAGGGTCTGGGAGCAGTACTTC.

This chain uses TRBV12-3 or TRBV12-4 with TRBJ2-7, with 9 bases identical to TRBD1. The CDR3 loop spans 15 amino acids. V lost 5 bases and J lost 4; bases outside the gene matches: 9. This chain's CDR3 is CASSTRQGVGYEQYF. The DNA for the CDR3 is TGTGCCAGCAGTACTAGACAGGGGGTGGGGTACGAGCAGTACTTC.

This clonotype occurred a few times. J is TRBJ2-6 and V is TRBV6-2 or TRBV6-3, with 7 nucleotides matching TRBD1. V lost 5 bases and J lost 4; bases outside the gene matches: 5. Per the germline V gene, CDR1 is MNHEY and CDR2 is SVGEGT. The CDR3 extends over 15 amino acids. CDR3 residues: CASSPTGNGANVLTF. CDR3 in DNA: TGTGCCAGCAGTCCGACAGGGAACGGGGCCAACGTCCTGACTTTC.

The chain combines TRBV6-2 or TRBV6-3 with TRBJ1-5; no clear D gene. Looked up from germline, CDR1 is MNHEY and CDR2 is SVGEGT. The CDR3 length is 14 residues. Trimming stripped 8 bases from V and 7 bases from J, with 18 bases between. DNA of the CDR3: TGTGCCAGCTATAGTGGACGGATGGGGCAGCCCCAGCATTTT. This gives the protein CASYSGRMGQPQHF.

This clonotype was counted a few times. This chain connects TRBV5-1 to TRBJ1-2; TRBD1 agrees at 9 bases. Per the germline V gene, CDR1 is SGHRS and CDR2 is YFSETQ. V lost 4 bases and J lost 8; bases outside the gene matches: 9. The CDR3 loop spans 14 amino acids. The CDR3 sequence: CASSMDRGLEGYTF. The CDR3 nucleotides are TGCGCCAGCAGCATGGACAGGGGCCTCGAGGGCTACACCTTC.

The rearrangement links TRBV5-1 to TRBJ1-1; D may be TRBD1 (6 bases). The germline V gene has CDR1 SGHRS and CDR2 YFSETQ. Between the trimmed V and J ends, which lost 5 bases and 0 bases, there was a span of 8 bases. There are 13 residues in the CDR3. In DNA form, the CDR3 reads TGCGCCAGCAGAACAGGGATGAACACTGAAGCTTTCTTT. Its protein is CASRTGMNTEAFF.

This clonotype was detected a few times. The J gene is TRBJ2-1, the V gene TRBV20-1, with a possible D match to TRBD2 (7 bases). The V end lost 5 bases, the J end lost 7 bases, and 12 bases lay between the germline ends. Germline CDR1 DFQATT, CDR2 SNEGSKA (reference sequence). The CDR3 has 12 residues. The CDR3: CSAQGGGNEQFF. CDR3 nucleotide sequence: TGCAGTGCTCAGGGAGGGGGAAATGAGCAGTTCTTC.

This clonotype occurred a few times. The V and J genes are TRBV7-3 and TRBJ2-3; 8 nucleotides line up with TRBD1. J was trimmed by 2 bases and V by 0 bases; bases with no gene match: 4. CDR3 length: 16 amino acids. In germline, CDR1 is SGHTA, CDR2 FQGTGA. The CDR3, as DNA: TGTGCCAGCAGCTTAACTACCCAGGGGGCCACAGATACGCAGTATTTT. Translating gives CASSLTTQGATDTQYF. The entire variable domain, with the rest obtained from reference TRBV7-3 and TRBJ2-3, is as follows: GAGVSQTPSNKVTEKGKYVELRCDPISGHTALYWYRQSLGQGPEFLIYFQGTGAADDSGLPNDRFFAVRPEGSVSTLKIQRTERGDSAVYLCASSLTTQGATDTQYFGPGTRLTVL.

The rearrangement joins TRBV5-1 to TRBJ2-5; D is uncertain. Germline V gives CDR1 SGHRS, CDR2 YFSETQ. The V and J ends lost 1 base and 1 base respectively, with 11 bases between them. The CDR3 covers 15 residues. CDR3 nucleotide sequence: TGCGCCAGCAGCTTGCGATTGGTGAGCCAAGAGACCCAGTACTTC. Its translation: CASSLRLVSQETQYF.

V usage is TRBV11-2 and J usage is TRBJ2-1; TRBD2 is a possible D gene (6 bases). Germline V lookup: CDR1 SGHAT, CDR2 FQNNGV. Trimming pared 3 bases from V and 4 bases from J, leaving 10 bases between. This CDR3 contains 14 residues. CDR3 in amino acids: CASSLAGIYNEQFF. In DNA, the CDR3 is TGTGCCAGCAGCTTGGCGGGGATATACAATGAGCAGTTCTTC. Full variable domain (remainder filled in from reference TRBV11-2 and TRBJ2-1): EAGVAQSPRYKIIEKRQSVAFWCNPISGHATLYWYQQILGQGPKLLIQFQNNGVVDDSQLPKDRFSAERLKGVDSTLKIQPAKLEDSAVYLCASSLAGIYNEQFFGPGTRLTVL.